Sequencing of this T cell receptor beta chain was carried out in a study of blood T cell repertoires in COVID-19. Participant-given clinical history determined each cohort assignment. This CDR3 spans 15 amino acids. Trimming left V 1 base short and J 0 bases short, with 8 bases between. Germline CDR1 KGHDR, CDR2 SFDVKD. As processed by the authors: Amplified reference gene primers provided the basis for estimating nucleated cell counts. Method: immunoSEQ multiplex PCR; TCRdb's copy keeps in-frame clones and lacks some. The DNA gave D and trimming, while V, J and clone size come from that table. Of 200,000 to 300,000 clones listed, more than 75% were seen once; the top ten hold approximately 1.7%.

Sequenced input: PBMCs or T cells enriched from blood (not recorded which). This chain uses TRBV24-1 with TRBJ1-1, with D possibly TRBD1 on 5 matching bases. This sequence originates from a man aged 35 to 55 who had recovered from COVID-19. The DNA of the CDR3 is TGTGCCACCAGTGATTTAAGACAGCTGAACACTGAAGCTTTCTTT. Protein sequence: CATSDLRQLNTEAFF.